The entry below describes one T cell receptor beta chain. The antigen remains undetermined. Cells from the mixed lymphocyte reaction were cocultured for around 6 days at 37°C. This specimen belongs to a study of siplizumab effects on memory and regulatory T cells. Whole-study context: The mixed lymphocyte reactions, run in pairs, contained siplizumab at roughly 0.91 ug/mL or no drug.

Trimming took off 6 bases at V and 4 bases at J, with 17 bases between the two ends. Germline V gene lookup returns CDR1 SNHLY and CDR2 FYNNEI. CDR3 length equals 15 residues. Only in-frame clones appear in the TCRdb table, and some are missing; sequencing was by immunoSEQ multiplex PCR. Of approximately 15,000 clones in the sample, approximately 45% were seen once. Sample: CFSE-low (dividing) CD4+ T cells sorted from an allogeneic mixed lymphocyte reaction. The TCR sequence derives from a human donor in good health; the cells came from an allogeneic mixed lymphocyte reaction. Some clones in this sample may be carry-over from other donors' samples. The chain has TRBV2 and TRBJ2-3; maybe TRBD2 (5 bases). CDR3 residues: CASRARSAASDTQYF. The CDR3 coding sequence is TGTGCCAGCAGAGCCCGTAGCGCCGCCTCAGATACGCAGTATTTT.